This is a list of T cell receptor beta chains from one sample in a study of blood T cell repertoires in COVID-19. The repertoire was sequenced with immunoSEQ multiplex PCR; TCRdb's copy has only in-frame clones and lacks some. Among some 69,000 clones, 65% to 85% were seen once, and the ten largest hold about 17%. The sample comprised peripheral blood. Every receptor here comes from a man in his 60s with acute or convalescent COVID-19. The CDR3 runs from the conserved cysteine through the conserved F or W. Fields, in order: V gene, J gene, D gene, clone size, CDR3 protein, CDR3 DNA. D genes are given only for firm matches. Not all rows give a size; the values are once, few, many and, for expanded clones, a class.

>TRBV2|TRBJ1-5|TRBD1|-
CASRGQGRQPQHF
TGTGCCAGCAGGGGACAGGGGCGTCAGCCCCAGCATTTT
>TRBV7-2|TRBJ2-2|TRBD2|-
CASSSRTSGGGRDTGELFF
TGTGCCAGCAGCTCCCGGACTAGCGGGGGGGGAAGGGACACCGGGGAGCTGTTTTTT
>TRBV4-1|TRBJ2-3|-|once
CASSQESYLYTDTQYF
TGCGCCAGCAGCCAAGAGTCCTACCTATACACAGATACGCAGTATTTT
>TRBV5-4|TRBJ2-7|-|once
CASSLGYSYEQYF
TGTGCCAGCAGCTTGGGTTATTCCTACGAGCAGTACTTC
>TRBV30|TRBJ1-1|TRBD1|-
CAWASGQGNTEAFF
TGTGCCTGGGCTTCGGGACAGGGGAACACTGAAGCTTTCTTT
>TRBV14|TRBJ1-1|-|-
CASSQVRNTEAFF
TGTGCCAGCAGCCAAGTTCGGAACACTGAAGCTTTCTTT
>TRBV5-1|TRBJ1-2|TRBD1|-
CASSRDRSYGYTF
TGCGCCAGCAGCCGGGACAGGAGCTATGGCTACACCTTC
>TRBV5-5|TRBJ2-7|-|-
CASSLTGQSYEQYF
TGTGCCAGCAGCTTGACAGGCCAATCCTACGAGCAGTACTTC
>TRBV3-1/TRBV3-2|TRBJ1-2|TRBD1|-
CASSQFSGTGDYGYTF
TGTGCCAGCAGCCAATTTTCCGGGACAGGGGACTATGGCTACACCTTC
>TRBV9|TRBJ2-1|TRBD1|-
CASSVVGFIGQGALNEQFF
TGTGCCAGCAGCGTAGTCGGTTTTATTGGACAGGGGGCGTTGAATGAGCAGTTCTTC
>TRBV4-3|TRBJ2-4|-|once
CASSPQAVTKNIQYF
TGCGCCAGCAGCCCACAAGCGGTTACCAAAAACATTCAGTACTTC
>TRBV6-6|TRBJ1-4|TRBD1|-
CASIPGQALEKLFF
TGTGCCAGCATCCCGGGACAGGCCCTTGAAAAACTGTTTTTT
>TRBV19|TRBJ1-5|TRBD1|-
CASTLGRLRDRGLDQPQHF
TGTGCCAGTACCTTAGGTAGGCTAAGGGACAGGGGCCTGGATCAGCCCCAGCATTTT
>TRBV5-1|TRBJ2-3|-|-
CASSLATGSTDTQYF
TGCGCCAGCAGCTTGGCAACGGGAAGCACAGATACGCAGTATTTT
>TRBV4-1|TRBJ2-5|-|-
CASSQAYRDSQETQYF
TGCGCCAGCAGCCAAGCCTACCGGGACTCCCAAGAGACCCAGTACTTC
>TRBV4-3|TRBJ1-1|-|-
CASSQLTVNTEAFF
TGCGCCAGCAGCCAACTAACAGTGAACACTGAAGCTTTCTTT
>TRBV7-6|TRBJ1-4|TRBD1|few
CASSLRVPGQSSTNEKLFF
TGTGCCAGCAGCTTGAGGGTCCCGGGACAGTCTTCAACTAATGAAAAACTGTTTTTT
>TRBV6-5|TRBJ2-1|-|-
CASRNPGSYNEQFF
TGTGCCAGCAGGAACCCCGGGTCCTACAATGAGCAGTTCTTC
>TRBV5-1|TRBJ2-7|-|-
CASFQGSDRLVTEEQYF
TGCGCCAGCTTCCAGGGTTCCGATCGACTAGTGACTGAAGAGCAGTACTTC
>TRBV5-1|TRBJ1-1|-|-
CASSNNRLNTEAFF
TGCGCCAGCAGTAATAATCGGTTGAACACTGAAGCTTTCTTT
>TRBV18|TRBJ2-2|-|few
CASSLLQSANTGELFF
TGTGCCAGCTCACTTCTTCAGAGCGCGAACACCGGGGAGCTGTTTTTT
>TRBV7-2|TRBJ1-2|-|-
CASSLAGAFGYTF
TGTGCCAGCAGCTTAGCGGGGGCATTCGGCTACACCTTC
>TRBV18|TRBJ1-2|-|-
CASSPGPGGGYTF
TGTGCCAGCTCACCAGGACCAGGCGGGGGCTACACCTTC
>TRBV15|TRBJ1-5|TRBD1|few
CATSSIGTGKRNQPQHF
TGTGCCACCAGCAGCATTGGGACAGGGAAACGGAATCAGCCCCAGCATTTT
>TRBV6-2/TRBV6-3|TRBJ1-2|TRBD1|-
CASSLGQGTTYGYTF
TGTGCCAGCAGTTTGGGACAGGGGACTACCTATGGCTACACCTTC
>TRBV7-9|TRBJ1-1|TRBD1|few
CASSPRTGLTFF
TGTGCCAGCAGCCCTCGGACAGGGTTGACTTTCTTT
>TRBV28|TRBJ2-3|TRBD2|-
CASGLAGAPSTDTQYF
TGTGCCAGCGGACTAGCGGGGGCGCCGAGCACAGATACGCAGTATTTT
>TRBV7-2|TRBJ2-3|TRBD1|-
CASRKTGADTQYF
TGTGCCAGCAGGAAGACAGGGGCAGATACGCAGTATTTT
>TRBV6-5|TRBJ1-6|-|-
CASSWAQGSYNSPLHF
TGTGCCAGCAGTTGGGCGCAGGGCTCCTATAATTCACCCCTCCACTTT
>TRBV18|TRBJ1-2|-|-
CASSPAPGENYGYTF
TGTGCCAGCTCACCAGCACCAGGGGAGAACTATGGCTACACCTTC
>TRBV29-1|TRBJ1-1|-|-
CSARGTGREAFF
TGCAGCGCCCGTGGCACAGGCAGGGAAGCTTTCTTT
>TRBV29-1|TRBJ1-5|TRBD1|-
CSVRTGTDQPQHF
TGCAGCGTCAGGACAGGGACGGATCAGCCCCAGCATTTT
>TRBV5-1|TRBJ1-1|-|-
CASSLGQVNTEAFF
TGCGCCAGCAGCTTAGGACAAGTGAACACTGAAGCTTTCTTT
>TRBV7-9|TRBJ1-1|-|-
CASSPTDWEAFF
TGTGCCAGCAGCCCCACTGACTGGGAAGCTTTCTTT
>TRBV15|TRBJ1-5|-|-
CATSRGYGNQPQHF
TGTGCCACCAGCCGCGGCTACGGTAATCAGCCCCAGCATTTT
>TRBV5-1|TRBJ1-4|-|-
CASSLTATNEKLFF
TGCGCCAGCAGCTTGACAGCAACTAATGAAAAACTGTTTTTT
>TRBV4-3|TRBJ2-3|-|-
CASSRRGGTSTDTQYF
TGCGCCAGCAGCCGACGTGGCGGAACTAGCACAGATACGCAGTATTTT
>TRBV11-2|TRBJ1-1|-|-
CASSFTHLMNTEAFF
TGTGCCAGCAGCTTTACGCACTTAATGAACACTGAAGCTTTCTTT
>TRBV18|TRBJ1-4|-|-
CASSAKGLSNEKLFF
TGTGCCAGCTCCGCTAAGGGACTTAGTAATGAAAAACTGTTTTTT
>TRBV18|TRBJ2-6|-|-
CASSLGSTGNSGANVLTF
TGTGCCAGCTCACTGGGATCGACAGGAAACTCTGGGGCCAACGTCCTGACTTTC
>TRBV25-1|TRBJ2-7|-|few
CASRKSGPSYEQYF
TGTGCCAGCAGAAAGTCAGGGCCCTCCTACGAGCAGTACTTC
>TRBV5-4|TRBJ1-1|-|-
CASSLEGSGDTEAFF
TGTGCCAGCAGCTTGGAGGGATCGGGGGACACTGAAGCTTTCTTT
>TRBV19|TRBJ1-1|-|-
CASSIVARRMHTEAFF
TGTGCCAGTAGTATAGTAGCGCGACGGATGCACACTGAAGCTTTCTTT